What follows are 6 T cell receptor beta chains derived from one specimen sequenced in a study of hypomethylating agent response in myelodysplastic syndrome. Sequencing used immunoSEQ multiplex PCR; TCRdb keeps in-frame clones, though not all of them. The sample has 3,000 to 3,500 clones; approximately 78% are singletons. This material consisted of bone marrow, taken before or after starting hypomethylating agent treatment for myelodysplastic syndrome (not recorded which). Every receptor here comes from a human donor with myelodysplastic syndrome.

V gene TRBV19 combines with J gene TRBJ2-1; TRBD2 matches 7 bases. CDR3 size: 14 residues. The V segment lost 3 bases and the J segment 8 bases; nucleotides outside the gene matches: 7. CDR1 is LNHDA and CDR2 is SQIVND in the germline V gene (reference sequence). The DNA for the CDR3 is TGTGCCAGTAGTATCCTGGGAGGGAGTGATGAGCAGTTCTTC. Translated: CASSILGGSDEQFF.

This chain joins TRBV7-2 and TRBJ1-5; 7 bases fit TRBD1. CDR1 and CDR2 from the germline V gene are SGHTA and FQGNSA. This CDR3 has 15 amino acids. Trimming cost V 3 bases and J 3 bases; bases outside gene matches: 5. This CDR3 reads CASSLRTGPNQPQHF. Here the CDR3 DNA reads TGTGCCAGCAGCTTGAGGACAGGCCCCAATCAGCCCCAGCATTTT.

The rearrangement links TRBV28 to TRBJ1-2, with D maybe TRBD1 (6 bases). V gave up 5 bases and J gave up 5 bases, with 12 bases separating them. CDR1 and CDR2 (germline): MDHEN, SYDVKM. This CDR3 comprises 13 residues. The CDR3 coding sequence is TGTGCCAGCAGTCCGCCAGGGGAATATGGCTACACCTTC. This gives the protein CASSPPGEYGYTF.

V gene TRBV6-1 combines with J gene TRBJ2-7; 14 positions match TRBD2. Trimming took 1 base from V and 3 from J; bases not matched to a gene: 2. This CDR3 has 16 residues. CDR1 and CDR2 from the germline V gene are MNHNS and SASEGT. Here the CDR3 reads CASSEEGTSGSYEQYF. CDR3 nucleotide sequence: TGTGCCAGCAGTGAAGAGGGGACTAGCGGGAGCTACGAGCAGTACTTC.

The chain combines TRBV7-3 with TRBJ2-5; D call uncertain. From germline, CDR1 is SGHTA and CDR2 FQGTGA. This CDR3 is built from 14 residues. Between the trimmed V and J ends, which lost 5 bases and 0 bases, there was a span of 10 bases. CDR3 loop: CASSPSVNQETQYF. The CDR3 DNA is TGTGCCAGCAGCCCTAGTGTTAACCAAGAGACCCAGTACTTC.

The V call is TRBV13, the J call TRBJ2-3, with 8 bases matching TRBD1. This CDR3 has 15 residues. With V trimmed by 5 bases and J by 4 bases, 8 bases remained unmatched. Germline lookup yields CDR1 PRHDT and CDR2 FYEKMQ (reference sequence). The CDR3 reads CASSRRTGRPDTQYF. For the CDR3, the DNA is TGTGCCAGCAGCAGACGGACAGGGCGGCCAGATACGCAGTATTTT.